These T cell receptor beta chains were read from a single sample in a study of T cell responses to AZD1222 COVID-19 vaccine. Libraries were prepared by immunoSEQ multiplex PCR; TCRdb keeps only in-frame clonotypes and omits some of them. The sample consists of tens of thousands of clones, around 81% of them appearing once. Sequencing used peripheral blood, obtained on day 0 of AZD1222 vaccination. The receptors were gathered from an adult in good health. CDR3s include the opening cysteine and the closing phenylalanine or tryptophan. D genes are given only for firm matches. Rows may omit the clone size; those that give it use once, few, many or a size class.

clone_size: NA; j_call: TRBJ2-3; d_call: TRBD2; v_call: TRBV10-2; cdr3_nt: TGCGCCAGCACCGACGAGCTAGCGGGGGGTGGAGATACGCAGTATTTT; cdr3_aa: CASTDELAGGGDTQYF
clone_size: NA; j_call: TRBJ2-7; d_call: TRBD1; v_call: TRBV19; cdr3_nt: TGTGCCAGTAGTCGAACTACCGGGACAGACCCCTTCGGGCAGTACTTC; cdr3_aa: CASSRTTGTDPFGQYF
clone_size: NA; j_call: TRBJ2-1; d_call: TRBD1; v_call: TRBV18; cdr3_nt: TGTGCCAGCTCACCGCCCGGGACAGGGGTGACTAATGAGCAGTTCTTC; cdr3_aa: CASSPPGTGVTNEQFF
clone_size: NA; j_call: TRBJ1-5; d_call: NA; v_call: TRBV28; cdr3_nt: TGTGCCAGCAGTTTAGGGGGTAGCAATCAGCCCCAGCATTTT; cdr3_aa: CASSLGGSNQPQHF
clone_size: NA; j_call: TRBJ2-7; d_call: TRBD1; v_call: TRBV6-5; cdr3_nt: TGTGCCAGCAGACAAACAGGGGCCTACGAGCAGTACTTC; cdr3_aa: CASRQTGAYEQYF
clone_size: NA; j_call: TRBJ1-1; d_call: NA; v_call: TRBV5-6; cdr3_nt: TGTGCCAGCAGCTTGGCTCCGAACACTGAAGCTTTCTTT; cdr3_aa: CASSLAPNTEAFF
clone_size: few; j_call: TRBJ2-2; d_call: NA; v_call: TRBV5-1; cdr3_nt: TGCGCCAGCAGCTTGAACAGGGACACCGGGGAGCTGTTTTTT; cdr3_aa: CASSLNRDTGELFF
clone_size: NA; j_call: TRBJ2-5; d_call: TRBD1; v_call: TRBV11-2; cdr3_nt: TGTGCCAGCAGCTTTCACAGGGGGCAGAAGACCCAGTACTTC; cdr3_aa: CASSFHRGQKTQYF
clone_size: few; j_call: TRBJ1-1; d_call: NA; v_call: TRBV5-1; cdr3_nt: TGCGCCAGCAGCTGGAATACAGGGTTGAACACTGAAGCTTTCTTT; cdr3_aa: CASSWNTGLNTEAFF
clone_size: NA; j_call: TRBJ2-3; d_call: NA; v_call: TRBV7-2; cdr3_nt: TGTGCCAGCAGCTTAGGGCCAACCAGCACAGATACGCAGTATTTT; cdr3_aa: CASSLGPTSTDTQYF
clone_size: NA; j_call: TRBJ2-5; d_call: TRBD2; v_call: TRBV5-1; cdr3_nt: TGCGCCAGCAGACGGGGAGGGCCCGAATGGGAGACCCAGTACTTC; cdr3_aa: CASRRGGPEWETQYF
clone_size: NA; j_call: TRBJ1-1; d_call: NA; v_call: TRBV7-9; cdr3_nt: TGTGCCAGCAGCTCAACACCAGCCCTCGGACAGTACACTGAAGCTTTCTTT; cdr3_aa: CASSSTPALGQYTEAFF
clone_size: NA; j_call: TRBJ1-5; d_call: TRBD1; v_call: TRBV7-2; cdr3_nt: TGTGCCAGCAGCACGGACAGGTTGCAGCCCCAGCATTTT; cdr3_aa: CASSTDRLQPQHF
clone_size: NA; j_call: TRBJ1-2; d_call: NA; v_call: TRBV7-2; cdr3_nt: TGTGCCAGCAGCTTAGACCTGCGGGCCGGCTATGGCTACACCTTC; cdr3_aa: CASSLDLRAGYGYTF
clone_size: NA; j_call: TRBJ2-3; d_call: TRBD2; v_call: TRBV7-8; cdr3_nt: TGTGCCAGCAGCTTAGTCCCCGGACTAGCGGGGGAAACAGATACGCAGTATTTT; cdr3_aa: CASSLVPGLAGETDTQYF
clone_size: NA; j_call: TRBJ2-6; d_call: NA; v_call: TRBV5-1; cdr3_nt: TGCGCCAGCAGCTTGGCTGGGGGAGGGGCCAACGTCCTGACTTTC; cdr3_aa: CASSLAGGGANVLTF
clone_size: NA; j_call: TRBJ2-3; d_call: NA; v_call: TRBV9; cdr3_nt: TGTGCCAGCAGCGTAGAGTTACTGGGGGTGCAGTATTTT; cdr3_aa: CASSVELLGVQYF
clone_size: NA; j_call: TRBJ1-2; d_call: TRBD1; v_call: TRBV10-1; cdr3_nt: TGCGCCAGCAGTGCCCTCCGACAGGGTTATGGCTACACCTTC; cdr3_aa: CASSALRQGYGYTF
clone_size: NA; j_call: TRBJ2-2; d_call: NA; v_call: TRBV11-2; cdr3_nt: TGTGCCAGCGCCTGGCGTTTGTCCGGGGAGCTGTTTTTT; cdr3_aa: CASAWRLSGELFF
clone_size: NA; j_call: TRBJ2-2; d_call: NA; v_call: TRBV11-3; cdr3_nt: TGTGCCAGCAGCTTAGGAATCGGGGGGGAGCTGTTTTTT; cdr3_aa: CASSLGIGGELFF
clone_size: NA; j_call: TRBJ1-1; d_call: TRBD1; v_call: TRBV18; cdr3_nt: TGTGCCAGCTCACCACGGGACAGGGGATCTGACGCTGAAGCTTTCTTT; cdr3_aa: CASSPRDRGSDAEAFF
clone_size: NA; j_call: TRBJ1-4; d_call: NA; v_call: TRBV27; cdr3_nt: TGTGCCAGCAGTCCCCACGGGGCCTATGAAAAACTGTTTTTT; cdr3_aa: CASSPHGAYEKLFF
clone_size: NA; j_call: TRBJ2-7; d_call: TRBD2; v_call: TRBV7-6; cdr3_nt: TGTGCCAGCAGCCCCCGGAGTTGGTTAGCGGGGGGGCTCTACGAGCAGTACTTC; cdr3_aa: CASSPRSWLAGGLYEQYF
clone_size: NA; j_call: TRBJ2-7; d_call: NA; v_call: TRBV5-1; cdr3_nt: TGCGCCAGCAGCTTGGCGTCAGGGAGTACCTACGAGCAGTACTTC; cdr3_aa: CASSLASGSTYEQYF
clone_size: NA; j_call: TRBJ2-5; d_call: NA; v_call: TRBV11-1; cdr3_nt: TGTGCCAGCAGTCCTTTCCAAGAGACCCAGTACTTC; cdr3_aa: CASSPFQETQYF
clone_size: once; j_call: TRBJ2-7; d_call: TRBD1; v_call: TRBV4-1; cdr3_nt: TGCGCCAGCAGCCCCGAAACCGGGACAGGAACCTACGAGCAGTACTTC; cdr3_aa: CASSPETGTGTYEQYF
clone_size: NA; j_call: TRBJ1-1; d_call: NA; v_call: TRBV12-3/TRBV12-4; cdr3_nt: TGTGCCAGCAGTTTTGCACCAACTGAAGCTTTCTTT; cdr3_aa: CASSFAPTEAFF
clone_size: NA; j_call: TRBJ1-1; d_call: TRBD1; v_call: TRBV6-5; cdr3_nt: TGTGCCAGCAGCCGCCGACAGGGAGTGAACACTGAAGCTTTCTTT; cdr3_aa: CASSRRQGVNTEAFF
clone_size: once; j_call: TRBJ1-5; d_call: NA; v_call: TRBV6-5; cdr3_nt: TGTGCCAGCAGTTACGGCGGTCAGGGGAATCAGCCCCAGCATTTT; cdr3_aa: CASSYGGQGNQPQHF
clone_size: NA; j_call: TRBJ1-4; d_call: NA; v_call: TRBV29-1; cdr3_nt: TGCAGCGTTGCAGGGGTGGGTGAAGAAAAACTGTTTTTT; cdr3_aa: CSVAGVGEEKLFF
clone_size: NA; j_call: TRBJ2-2; d_call: NA; v_call: TRBV28; cdr3_nt: TGTGCCAGCAGTTTCTCTCCGGGGGTTACCGGGGAGCTGTTTTTT; cdr3_aa: CASSFSPGVTGELFF
clone_size: NA; j_call: TRBJ2-3; d_call: NA; v_call: TRBV11-2; cdr3_nt: TGTGCCAGCTGCACAGGTCTTAGCACAGATACGCAGTATTTT; cdr3_aa: CASCTGLSTDTQYF
clone_size: once; j_call: TRBJ1-5; d_call: NA; v_call: TRBV19; cdr3_nt: TGTGCCAGTACTACCAGGGGATACAATCAGCCCCAGCATTTT; cdr3_aa: CASTTRGYNQPQHF
clone_size: NA; j_call: TRBJ1-4; d_call: NA; v_call: TRBV11-2; cdr3_nt: TGTGCCAGCAGCTTGTCCGGGGGGCAGGTTGAAAAACTGTTTTTT; cdr3_aa: CASSLSGGQVEKLFF
clone_size: NA; j_call: TRBJ2-5; d_call: NA; v_call: TRBV7-2; cdr3_nt: TGTGCCAGCAGCTTAGCGGGAAGTGGGCAAGAGACCCAGTACTTC; cdr3_aa: CASSLAGSGQETQYF
clone_size: few; j_call: TRBJ1-6; d_call: TRBD1; v_call: TRBV7-2; cdr3_nt: TGTGCCAGCAGCTTACTTGGGACAGTATCACCCCTCCACTTT; cdr3_aa: CASSLLGTVSPLHF
clone_size: NA; j_call: TRBJ2-3; d_call: TRBD2; v_call: TRBV9; cdr3_nt: TGTGCCAGCAGCGTAGGGGGAGGGTTAACAGATACGCAGTATTTT; cdr3_aa: CASSVGGGLTDTQYF
clone_size: NA; j_call: TRBJ2-5; d_call: NA; v_call: TRBV20-1; cdr3_nt: TGCAGTGACAAGGTTTTGGAGACCCAGTACTTC; cdr3_aa: CSDKVLETQYF
clone_size: NA; j_call: TRBJ2-7; d_call: NA; v_call: TRBV7-9; cdr3_nt: TGTGCCAGCAGCTTAGGGGTAGGGGCCTACGAGCAGTACTTC; cdr3_aa: CASSLGVGAYEQYF
clone_size: NA; j_call: TRBJ2-5; d_call: NA; v_call: TRBV7-2; cdr3_nt: TGTGCCAGCAGCTTAGCTCCTACAAGGACCAAGTACCAAGAGACCCAGTACTTC; cdr3_aa: CASSLAPTRTKYQETQYF
clone_size: NA; j_call: TRBJ1-2; d_call: TRBD1; v_call: TRBV7-6; cdr3_nt: TGTGCCAGCAGTTCAGATACAGGGGGAACGATCTATGGCTACACCTTC; cdr3_aa: CASSSDTGGTIYGYTF
clone_size: NA; j_call: TRBJ2-5; d_call: NA; v_call: TRBV6-1; cdr3_nt: TGTGCCAGCAGTGAACTGAGAGAGACCCAGTACTTC; cdr3_aa: CASSELRETQYF
clone_size: NA; j_call: TRBJ2-4; d_call: TRBD2; v_call: TRBV3-1/TRBV3-2; cdr3_nt: TGTGCCAGCACCGGGACTAGCGGGGAGGTGGGATTC; cdr3_aa: CASTGTSGEVGF
clone_size: once; j_call: TRBJ2-7; d_call: TRBD1; v_call: TRBV6-2/TRBV6-3; cdr3_nt: TGTGCCAGCAGTTACGAGGGGGACAGGACAAACTTC; cdr3_aa: CASSYEGDRTNF
clone_size: NA; j_call: TRBJ2-7; d_call: NA; v_call: TRBV7-2; cdr3_nt: TGTGCCAGCAGCTTAGGGACACTAACCTACGAGCAGTACTTC; cdr3_aa: CASSLGTLTYEQYF
clone_size: NA; j_call: TRBJ1-5; d_call: NA; v_call: TRBV5-1; cdr3_nt: TGCGCCAGCAGCTTGGGCCCGGGGGCGGACCAGCCCCAGCATTTT; cdr3_aa: CASSLGPGADQPQHF